This is a list of T cell receptor beta chains from one sample in a study of T cell changes during pregnancy in multiple sclerosis. This table comes from immunoSEQ multiplex PCR, and its TCRdb copy is limited to in-frame clones, with some not included. The data show roughly 57,000 clones, roughly 94% seen once. This sample comprised CD8+ T cells from peripheral blood mononuclear cells, obtained after pregnancy. These receptors were obtained from a female donor with multiple sclerosis, enrolled in a pregnancy study. CDR3s include the opening cysteine and the closing phenylalanine or tryptophan. D genes are given only for firm matches. Not all rows give a size; the values are once, few, many and, for expanded clones, a class.

D,size,J,V,length,DNA,CDR3
NA,NA,TRBJ2-2,TRBV6-5,12,TGTGCCAGCAGTTACCATCCCGGGGAGCTGTTTTTT,CASSYHPGELFF
NA,NA,TRBJ2-1,TRBV29-1,13,TGCAGCGTTGGTGACTTCTCCTACAATGAGCAGTTCTTC,CSVGDFSYNEQFF
NA,NA,TRBJ1-2,TRBV28,13,TGTGCCAGCAGTTTGGGGGGAGACTATGGCTACACCTTC,CASSLGGDYGYTF
NA,NA,TRBJ2-2,TRBV6-5,13,TGTGCCAGCAGTTACGTTTCGGCCGGGGAGCTGTTTTTT,CASSYVSAGELFF
TRBD1,NA,TRBJ1-2,TRBV28,17,TGTGCCAGCAGTCGCCGAGACAGGGTAACAACTAACTATGGCTACACCTTC,CASSRRDRVTTNYGYTF
TRBD2,NA,TRBJ2-5,TRBV5-1,18,TGCGCCAGCAGCTTGGCCCACCTCACTAGCGGGGACAAAGAGACCCAGTACTTC,CASSLAHLTSGDKETQYF
NA,NA,TRBJ1-4,TRBV7-8,15,TGTGCCAGCAGCCCGATACAGGTTACTAATGAAAAACTGTTTTTT,CASSPIQVTNEKLFF
NA,NA,TRBJ2-7,TRBV27,14,TGTGCCAGCGGACCGGGACACAACCCCTACGAGCAGTACTTC,CASGPGHNPYEQYF
TRBD2,NA,TRBJ2-5,TRBV28,13,TGTGCCAGCAGTTTAGCGGGAGAGGGGACCCAGTACTTC,CASSLAGEGTQYF
NA,NA,TRBJ2-2,TRBV6-5,12,TGTGCCAGCAGGGAGGAAACCGGGGAGCTGTTTTTT,CASREETGELFF
NA,NA,TRBJ2-7,TRBV28,14,TGTGCCAGCAGTTTAAACGGTGCTTTCGACGAGCAGTACTTC,CASSLNGAFDEQYF
NA,NA,TRBJ2-4,TRBV4-1,14,TGCGCCAGCAGCCTTAAGGCAGGATCGAACATTCAGTACTTC,CASSLKAGSNIQYF
TRBD1,NA,TRBJ2-7,TRBV7-9,14,TGTGCCAGCAGCTCCGGGACAGGGGCCTACGAGCAGTACTTC,CASSSGTGAYEQYF
TRBD2,NA,TRBJ2-3,TRBV9,17,TGTGCCAGCAGCGTGCCCGTAACTAGCGGGGACACAGATACGCAGTATTTT,CASSVPVTSGDTDTQYF
NA,NA,TRBJ2-5,TRBV25-1,14,TGTGCCAGCAGCCCCTCGGGTACCCGGGAGACCCAGTACTTC,CASSPSGTRETQYF
TRBD1,NA,TRBJ2-3,TRBV10-3,14,TGTGCCATCAGTTCGGGACAGGGCACAGATACGCAGTATTTT,CAISSGQGTDTQYF
NA,NA,TRBJ1-1,TRBV28,14,TGTGCCAGCAGCTCTCCTACAGGGCACACTGAAGCTTTCTTT,CASSSPTGHTEAFF
TRBD1,few,TRBJ1-1,TRBV7-9,14,TGTGCCAGCAGCTTGTACAGGGGATCCACTGAAGCTTTCTTT,CASSLYRGSTEAFF
NA,NA,TRBJ2-7,TRBV19,12,TGTGCCAGTAGTATGGGGGCCTCCGAGCAGTACTTC,CASSMGASEQYF
TRBD1,NA,TRBJ1-4,TRBV9,14,TGTGCCAGCAGCGCCAGGGGGCTCGATGAAAAACTGTTTTTT,CASSARGLDEKLFF
NA,once,TRBJ2-2,TRBV15,15,TGTGCCACCAGCAGAGGGGACACTTTTACCGGGGAGCTGTTTTTT,CATSRGDTFTGELFF
TRBD2,NA,TRBJ2-5,TRBV7-6,16,TGTGCCAGCAGCCCGCTAGCGGGAGGGGTTCGAGAGACCCAGTACTTC,CASSPLAGGVRETQYF
TRBD1,NA,TRBJ2-7,TRBV6-1,14,TGTGCCAGCAGTAAGGACCAGGGGGTCTACGAGCAGTACTTC,CASSKDQGVYEQYF
TRBD1,NA,TRBJ1-2,TRBV29-1,15,TGCAGCGTTGATACATTTTCTCTACAGGGGGATGGCTACACCTTC,CSVDTFSLQGDGYTF
TRBD1,once,TRBJ1-5,TRBV10-3,15,TGTGCCATCAGCGGGGACAGCAACCCCAATCAGCCCCAGCATTTT,CAISGDSNPNQPQHF
TRBD2,NA,TRBJ2-2,TRBV14,18,TGTGCCAGCAGCCAAGGGCTAGCGGCCTCCTTGAACACCGGGGAGCTGTTTTTT,CASSQGLAASLNTGELFF
TRBD2,NA,TRBJ2-7,TRBV5-1,17,TGCGCCAGCAGCTCTACCGGGGAGCGGGGGATTACCTACGAGCAGTACTTC,CASSSTGERGITYEQYF
TRBD1,NA,TRBJ1-2,TRBV5-4,14,TGTGCCAGCAGCTCTCCGGGACAGACCTATGGCTACACCTTC,CASSSPGQTYGYTF
TRBD1,once,TRBJ2-4,TRBV7-3,17,TGTGCCAGCAGCCGCCGGGACAGGGCCCGGTTTAAAAACATTCAGTACTTC,CASSRRDRARFKNIQYF